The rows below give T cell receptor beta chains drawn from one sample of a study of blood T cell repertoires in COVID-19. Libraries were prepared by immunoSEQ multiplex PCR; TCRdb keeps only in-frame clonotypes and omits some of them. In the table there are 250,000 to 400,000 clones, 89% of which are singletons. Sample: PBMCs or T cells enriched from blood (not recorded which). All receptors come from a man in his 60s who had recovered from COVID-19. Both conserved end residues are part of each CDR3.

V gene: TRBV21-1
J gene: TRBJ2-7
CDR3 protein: CASSLETGTGLYEQYF

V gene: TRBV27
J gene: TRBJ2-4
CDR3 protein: CASSLGLAELAKNIQYF

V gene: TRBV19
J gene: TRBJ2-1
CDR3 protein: CASSFGGFGNEQFF

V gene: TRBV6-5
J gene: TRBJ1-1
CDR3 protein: CASSYSIRRDTEAFF

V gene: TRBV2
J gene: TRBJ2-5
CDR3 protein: CASSRGKETQYF

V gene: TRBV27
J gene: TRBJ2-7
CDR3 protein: CASSVDRIYEQYF

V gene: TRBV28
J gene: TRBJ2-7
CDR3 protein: CASRKAGVASGEQYF

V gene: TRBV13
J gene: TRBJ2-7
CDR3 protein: CASRRTGLSYEQYF

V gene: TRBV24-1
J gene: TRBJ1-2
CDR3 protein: CATSDTRTGNGYTF

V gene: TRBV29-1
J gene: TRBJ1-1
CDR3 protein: CSVGQGWGMNTEAFF

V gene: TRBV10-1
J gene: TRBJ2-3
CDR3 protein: CASSLGIVTGRRDTQYF

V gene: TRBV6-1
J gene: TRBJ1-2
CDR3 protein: CASSQGQGARGYGYTF

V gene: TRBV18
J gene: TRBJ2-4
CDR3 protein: CASSPPNRQGASIQYF

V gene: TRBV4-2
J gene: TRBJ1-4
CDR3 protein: CASSQEEGTGDNEKLFF

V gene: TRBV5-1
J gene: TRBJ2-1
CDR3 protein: CASSLALATRGVEQFF

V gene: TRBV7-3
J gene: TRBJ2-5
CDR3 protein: CASSPGLAGGRSETQYF

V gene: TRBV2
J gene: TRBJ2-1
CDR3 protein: CASSVLRTSGRSSYNEQFF

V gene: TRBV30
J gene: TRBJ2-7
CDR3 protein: CAWSVLGRDRDYEQYF

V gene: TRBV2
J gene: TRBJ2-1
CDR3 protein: CASISWDEQFF

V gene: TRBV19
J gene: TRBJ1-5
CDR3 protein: CASSYARISNQPQHF

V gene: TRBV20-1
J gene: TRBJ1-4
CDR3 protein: CSASLVFQGSNEKLFF

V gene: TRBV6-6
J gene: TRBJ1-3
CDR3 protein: CASSLSGQSSGNTIYF

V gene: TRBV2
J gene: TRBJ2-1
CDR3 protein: CASRATGGVNEQFF

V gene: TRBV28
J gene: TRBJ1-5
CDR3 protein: CASSLGTEGSNQPQHF

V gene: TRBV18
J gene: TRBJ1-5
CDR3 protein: CASSPGTGVPYSNQPQHF

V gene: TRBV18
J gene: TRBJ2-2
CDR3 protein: CASSPDTNTGELFF

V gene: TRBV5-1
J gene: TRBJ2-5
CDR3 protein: CASSLSGTGDETQYF

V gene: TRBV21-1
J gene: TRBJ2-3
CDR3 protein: CASSKVPLGEVSTDTQYF

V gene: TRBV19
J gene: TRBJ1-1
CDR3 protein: CASTRQGLTMNTEAFF

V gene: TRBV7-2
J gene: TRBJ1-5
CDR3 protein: CASSLAGTGRGNQPQHF

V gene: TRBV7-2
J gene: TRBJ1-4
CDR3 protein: CASSLGTASNEKLFF

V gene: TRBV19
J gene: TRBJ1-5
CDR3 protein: CASNRGELGNQPQHF

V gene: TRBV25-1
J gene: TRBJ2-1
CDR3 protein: CASSEGGWAVHEQFF

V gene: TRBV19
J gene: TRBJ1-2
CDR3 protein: CASHRDEGGYTF

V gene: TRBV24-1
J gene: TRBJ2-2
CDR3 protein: CATSGRGLNTGELFF

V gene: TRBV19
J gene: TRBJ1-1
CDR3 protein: CASRDRMNTEAFF

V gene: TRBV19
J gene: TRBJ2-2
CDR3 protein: CASSPLSWGENTGELFF

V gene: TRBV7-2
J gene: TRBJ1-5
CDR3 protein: CASSLGGPGNQPQHF

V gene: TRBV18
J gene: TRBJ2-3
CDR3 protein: CASSPLAWGDSSTDTQYF

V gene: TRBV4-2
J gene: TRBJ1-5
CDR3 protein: CASSQGSAWQGNNQPQHF

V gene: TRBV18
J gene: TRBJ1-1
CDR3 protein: CASSPPRDRPFMNTEAFF

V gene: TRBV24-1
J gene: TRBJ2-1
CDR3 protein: CATNSGLAGDSSYNEQFF

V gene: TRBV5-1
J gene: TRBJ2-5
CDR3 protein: CASTPQGLRETQYF

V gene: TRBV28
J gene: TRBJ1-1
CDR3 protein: CASSLQRAEAFF

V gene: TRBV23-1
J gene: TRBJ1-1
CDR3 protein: CASSLSPRSGGLRNTEAFF

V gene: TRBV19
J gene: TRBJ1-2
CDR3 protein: CASSMGAGSGADGYTF

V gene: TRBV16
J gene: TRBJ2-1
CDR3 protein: CASSPLGSGLSNEQFF

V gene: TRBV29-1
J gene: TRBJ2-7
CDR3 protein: CSVSKREGLYEQYF

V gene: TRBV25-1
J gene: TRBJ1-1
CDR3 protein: CASSLRGMNTEAFF

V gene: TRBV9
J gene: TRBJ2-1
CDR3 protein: CASSVAGVSYNEQFF